The table lists the clone carrying this T cell receptor beta chain with a few counts. What it binds is unknown. The sample's time point: patch test 1, 2 weeks after DPC sensitization. The treatment here: therapeutic diphenylcyclopropenone sensitization with weekly scalp DPC. This sample stems from a study of human T cells and chemical hapten exposure. Overall study findings and caveats: In the PT1 data, expanded TCR counts showed a positive correlation with patch test score.

In the original workflow: Counts of TCRs in each sample centred on a median of 95,638 and extended from about 20,000 to 690,000. MiXCR, applied by TCRdb to the RACE reads, yields one record per CDR3 protein. TCRdb's processing, not the authors', yielded these V and J calls. Of more than 70,000 distinct CDR3 sequences detected, 12% appear once; the ten largest clones hold 3.5%. Germline V gene data show CDR1 as SGDLS and CDR2 as YYNGEE. The CDR3 runs to 16 residues. Trimming at V came to 0 bases and at J to 1 base, leaving 5 bases not matched to a gene. This TCR was sampled from an older woman with alopecia areata. Some clones in this sample may be carry-over from other donors' samples. The material sequenced was whole blood, taken in connection with sensitization to the hapten diphenylcyclopropenone (DPC). The V call is TRBV9, the J call TRBJ2-7; 9 bases fit TRBD2. The CDR3 DNA reads as TGTGCCAGCAGCGTAGAGGCTAGCGGGGAATCCTACGAGCAGTACTTC. Its protein is CASSVEASGESYEQYF. The full variable domain, its missing parts supplied by reference TRBV9 and TRBJ2-7, is DSGVTQTPKHLITATGQRVTLRCSPRSGDLSVYWYQQSLDQGLQFLIQYYNGEERAKGNILERFSAQQFPDLHSELNLSSLELGDSALYFCASSVEASGESYEQYFGPGTRLTVT.